These 20 T cell receptor beta chains were sequenced from one sample in a study of blood T cell repertoires in COVID-19. This table comes from immunoSEQ multiplex PCR, and its TCRdb copy is limited to in-frame clones, with some not included. The sample lists about 280,000 clones; approximately 88% were seen once. The sample comprised PBMCs or T cells enriched from blood (not recorded which). The source is a woman aged 30 to 39 who had recovered from COVID-19.

The chain carries TRBV4-3 and TRBJ2-1, with 8 positions matching TRBD1. With 0 bases clipped from V and 2 bases from J, the junction kept 0 bases outside the gene matches. CDR1 is LGHNA and CDR2 is YSLEER in the germline V gene. The CDR3 extends over 15 amino acids. The chain's CDR3 is CASSQDRGPYNEQFF. For the CDR3, the DNA is TGCGCCAGCAGCCAAGACAGGGGGCCCTACAATGAGCAGTTCTTC.

The J gene is TRBJ1-2, the V gene TRBV2; tentatively, D is TRBD1 (5 bases). The CDR3 contains 15 residues. V shed 8 bases and J shed 5 bases, with 21 bases lying between them. Per the germline V gene, CDR1 is SNHLY and CDR2 is FYNNEI. The CDR3 DNA reads as TGTGCCAGCCCCCTGGGACTACCCCTGGGGTATGGCTACACCTTC. Encoded protein: CASPLGLPLGYGYTF.

The gene calls are TRBV23-1 and TRBJ1-3, with D possibly matching TRBD1 (5 bases). TRBV23-1 is reported as an ORF; its role is uncertain. Trimming pared 3 bases from V and 4 bases from J, leaving 13 bases between. The CDR3 has 15 residues. The CDR3 DNA reads TGCGCCAGCAGTCATTGGAGGGGCCGGGGAAACACCATATATTTT. Translation gives CASSHWRGRGNTIYF.

The genes are TRBV12-3 or TRBV12-4 and TRBJ2-7, with TRBD2 as a possible D gene (6 bases). Deletions cut 1 base from V and 4 bases from J, with 8 bases between. The CDR3 is 13 amino acids. The CDR3 DNA sequence: TGTGCCAGCAGTTTAGGGGGGGTTTACGAGCAGTACTTC. It translates to CASSLGGVYEQYF.

The V call is TRBV27, the J call TRBJ2-2; D might be TRBD1 (6 bases). The germline V gene encodes CDR1 MNHEY and CDR2 SMNVEV (reference sequence). V lost 6 bases, J lost 6 bases, and 14 bases lay in between. CDR3 length equals 14 residues. CDR3: CASRGAQRAGELFF. In nucleotides, the CDR3 is TGTGCCAGCAGGGGGGCGCAAAGGGCCGGGGAGCTGTTTTTT.

The chain links TRBV7-2 to TRBJ2-1; maybe TRBD1 (6 bases). Looked up from germline, CDR1 is SGHTA and CDR2 is FQGNSA. The CDR3 extends over 17 amino acids. Trimming removed 3 bases from V and 6 bases from J, with 21 bases in between. CDR3 sequence: CASSLSPGPGASNEQFF. Written as DNA, the CDR3 is TGTGCCAGCAGCTTGTCCCCCGGGCCAGGGGCATCCAATGAGCAGTTCTTC.

The V and J genes are TRBV5-1 and TRBJ1-5; a possible D gene is TRBD1 (5 bases). The V end was cut by 5 bases, the J end by 1 base, with 22 bases between. Germline lookup yields CDR1 SGHRS and CDR2 YFSETQ. This CDR3 is built from 18 residues. The CDR3 nucleotides are TGCGCCAGCAGGGAAGAGCGGGCGGGGCGTATGAGCAATCAGCCCCAGCATTTT. It translates to CASREERAGRMSNQPQHF.

The chain couples TRBV27 to TRBJ2-7; 9 nucleotides line up with TRBD1. Trimming took 4 bases from V and 7 from J; bases not matched to a gene: 11. This CDR3 region has 15 residues. The germline gives CDR1 MNHEY, CDR2 SMNVEV (reference sequence). CDR3 in amino acids: CASSSRGQGVKEQYF. CDR3 coding DNA: TGTGCCAGCAGTTCCCGGGGACAGGGCGTAAAGGAGCAGTACTTC.

In this sample, this clone turned up a few times. The V gene is TRBV5-1, the J gene TRBJ2-5; 7 nucleotides agree with TRBD1. There are 13 residues in the CDR3. CDR1 and CDR2 from the germline V gene are SGHRS and YFSETQ. V shed 3 bases, J shed 4 bases, and the junction held 3 bases outside the gene matches. The CDR3 region has the DNA TGCGCCAGCAGCTACTACAGGGGAGAGACCCAGTACTTC. This encodes CASSYYRGETQYF.

The gene calls are TRBV5-6 and TRBJ1-3; D might be TRBD1 (5 bases). V was trimmed by 1 base and J by 0 bases, leaving 14 bases between them. Germline V gene lookup returns CDR1 SGHDT and CDR2 YYEEEE. The CDR3 sequence is 17 residues long. The CDR3 spells CASSLNPGFSSGNTIYF. The CDR3 DNA reads as TGTGCCAGCAGCTTGAATCCAGGGTTTAGCTCTGGAAACACCATATATTTT.

The chain couples TRBV21-1 to TRBJ1-2; the table assigns TRBD1, which was not confirmed against the DNA. TRBV21-1 is reported as a pseudogene. The CDR3 runs 18 residues. The CDR3 protein is CASSTQTYYRGANYGYTF. The CDR3 DNA is TGTGCCAGCAGCACACAAACCTACTACAGGGGGGCTAACTATGGCTACACCTTC.

The chain employs TRBV7-9 and TRBJ2-3; weak D call: TRBD1 (6 bases). The CDR3 length is 18 residues. Germline CDR1 reads SEHNR; CDR2 reads FQNEAQ (reference sequence). Trimming removed 5 bases from V and 3 bases from J, with 24 bases in between. The CDR3 reads CASSNEIGTRLSTDTQYF. CDR3 nucleotides: TGTGCCAGCAGCAACGAAATAGGGACACGGCTTTCGACAGATACGCAGTATTTT. Full variable domain (rest looked up from reference TRBV7-9 and TRBJ2-3): DTGVSQNPRHKITKRGQNVTFRCDPISEHNRLYWYRQTLGQGPEFLTYFQNEAQLEKSRLLSDRFSAERPKGSFSTLEIQRTEQGDSAMYLCASSNEIGTRLSTDTQYFGPGTRLTVL.

This clone is a singleton in its sample. The chain uses TRBV2 and TRBJ1-1, with D possibly being TRBD1 (5 bases). The CDR3 has 13 residues. Between the trimmed V and J ends, which lost 6 bases and 2 bases, there was a span of 10 bases. Germline lookup yields CDR1 SNHLY and CDR2 FYNNEI. DNA for the CDR3: TGTGCCAGCAGGACAGACACCAACACTGAAGCTTTCTTT. It encodes CASRTDTNTEAFF.

The J gene is TRBJ1-4, the V gene TRBV19, with 9 bases matching TRBD1. The CDR3 spans 15 residues. Germline CDR1 reads LNHDA; CDR2 reads SQIVND (reference sequence). V lost 7 bases and J lost 9; bases outside the gene matches: 12. This chain's CDR3 is CASMGPGTGHKKLFF. As DNA, the CDR3 is TGTGCCAGTATGGGACCCGGGACAGGGCACAAAAAACTGTTTTTT.

The chain uses TRBV5-1 and TRBJ2-3; 9 nucleotides agree with TRBD1. The V and J ends lost 0 bases and 1 base, in that order; junction bases with no gene match: 9. The CDR3 runs 18 residues. The V gene's germline CDR1 is SGHRS and CDR2 YFSETQ. The CDR3 protein is CASSLAIGTGLRTDTQYF. The DNA of the CDR3 is TGCGCCAGCAGCTTGGCCATCGGGACAGGGTTGCGCACAGATACGCAGTATTTT.

The chain links TRBV7-9 to TRBJ1-5, with D possibly TRBD1 on 5 matching bases. The CDR3 spans 15 residues. The germline V and J ends were trimmed by 3 bases and 1 base, with 10 bases remaining between them. In germline, CDR1 is SEHNR, CDR2 FQNEAQ (reference sequence). In DNA form, the CDR3 reads TGTGCCAGCAGCTTTTTTGCAGGGAGCAATCAGCCCCAGCATTTT. As protein: CASSFFAGSNQPQHF. Full variable domain (outside the CDR3, taken from reference TRBV7-9 and TRBJ1-5): DTGVSQNPRHKITKRGQNVTFRCDPISEHNRLYWYRQTLGQGPEFLTYFQNEAQLEKSRLLSDRFSAERPKGSFSTLEIQRTEQGDSAMYLCASSFFAGSNQPQHFGDGTRLSIL.

V gene TRBV7-5 combines with J gene TRBJ2-7; TRBD1, the D gene given by the table, was not confirmed from the DNA. TRBV7-5 is marked as a pseudogene. The CDR3 spans 16 residues. The CDR3 DNA follows: TGTGTCAGAAGCTTAGCAAGGGGGAAGGGATCTAGGGAGCAGTACTTC. Translated: CVRSLARGKGSREQYF.

This chain connects TRBV7-3 to TRBJ2-7; D may be TRBD2 (5 bases). V dropped 2 bases and J dropped 2 bases, with 16 bases sitting between them. The CDR3 is 16 residues long. The V gene's germline CDR1 is SGHTA and CDR2 FQGTGA. CDR3 coding DNA: TGTGCCAGCAGCTTACTCCCCAATCAGAGGGCCTACGAGCAGTACTTC. Its translation: CASSLLPNQRAYEQYF.

The chain uses TRBV18 and TRBJ2-3; 9 bases are a match to TRBD2. J gave up 2 bases and V 3 bases, and 9 bases lay outside the gene matches. This CDR3 has 17 residues. Germline V gene sequence: CDR1 KGHSH, CDR2 LQKENI. This CDR3 reads CASSPGLAGVLTDTQYF. The CDR3 DNA is TGTGCCAGCTCACCTGGATTAGCGGGGGTTCTCACAGATACGCAGTATTTT. Combining the CDR3 with reference TRBV18 and TRBJ2-3 gives the whole variable domain NAGVMQNPRHLVRRRGQEARLRCSPMKGHSHVYWYRQLPEEGLKFMVYLQKENIIDESGMPKERFSAEFPKEGPSILRIQQVVRGDSAAYFCASSPGLAGVLTDTQYFGPGTRLTVL.

This clone was detected only once. This rearrangement joins TRBV29-1 to TRBJ2-7, with 9 bases aligning to TRBD2. With 7 bases clipped from V and 2 bases from J, the junction kept 6 bases outside the gene matches. The CDR3 is 13 residues long. CDR1 and CDR2 from the germline V gene are SQVTM and ANQGSEA. The CDR3 reads CSGLAGVPYEQYF. In DNA form, the CDR3 reads TGCAGCGGTTTAGCGGGAGTCCCCTACGAGCAGTACTTC.